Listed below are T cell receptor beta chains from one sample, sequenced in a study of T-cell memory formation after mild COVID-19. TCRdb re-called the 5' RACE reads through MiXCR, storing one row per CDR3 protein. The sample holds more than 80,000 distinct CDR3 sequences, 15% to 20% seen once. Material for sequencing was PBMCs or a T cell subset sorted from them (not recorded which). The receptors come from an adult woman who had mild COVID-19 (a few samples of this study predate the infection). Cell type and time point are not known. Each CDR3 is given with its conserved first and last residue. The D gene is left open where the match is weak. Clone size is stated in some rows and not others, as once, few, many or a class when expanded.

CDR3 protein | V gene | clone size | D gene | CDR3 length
CASSYLGGRNEKLFF | TRBV6-2/TRBV6-3 | many | NA | 15
CASSVHQGSTEAFF | TRBV9 | many | NA | 14
CASSIPTGRDYGYTF | TRBV5-1 | few | TRBD1 | 15
CASSLVGGYSYEQYF | TRBV5-1 | few | NA | 15
CSFSGRANDEQFF | TRBV29-1 | many | TRBD2 | 13
CSVISGQGASGANVLTF | TRBV29-1 | NA | TRBD1 | 17
CASSSPSGGTGELFF | TRBV11-2 | NA | TRBD2 | 15
CASSLTGLGMLTEAFF | TRBV5-1 | NA | NA | 16
CSVNDKVGGATEAFF | TRBV29-1 | NA | NA | 15
CASSHPSGGSYEQYF | TRBV4-1 | NA | TRBD2 | 15
CASSYLSNNQPQHF | TRBV6-6 | NA | NA | 14
CASSPAIAAEQYF | TRBV4-3 | few | NA | 13
CASSALRQGKYGYTF | TRBV9 | NA | TRBD1 | 15
CASSARDSLQETQYF | TRBV9 | few | NA | 15
CASSPQDSHGRFFF | TRBV7-3 | few | NA | 14
CSVRDRGRPYEQYF | TRBV29-1 | NA | TRBD1 | 14
CASSHRTGASYNEQFF | TRBV3-1 | NA | TRBD1 | 16
CASSRTSTGELFF | TRBV4-1 | NA | NA | 13
CASSPYDSYNEQFF | TRBV5-1 | few | NA | 14
CASSQAGGDGQYF | TRBV4-2 | NA | NA | 13
CASSLAGSSYNSPLHF | TRBV11-2 | few | NA | 16
CASRTRDGTEAFF | TRBV2 | NA | NA | 13
CASSYAGSNQPQHF | TRBV6-6 | NA | NA | 14
CASSYYRRNTEAFF | TRBV6-2/TRBV6-3 | NA | NA | 14
CASSSAGTSYYEQYF | TRBV27 | NA | TRBD2 | 15
CASRGTPVPGELFF | TRBV6-5 | NA | NA | 14
CASSPGLAGVWGTDTQYF | TRBV12-3/TRBV12-4 | few | TRBD2 | 18
CASSVGQGINTEAFF | TRBV9 | NA | TRBD1 | 15
CATSDFADNQETQYF | TRBV24-1 | NA | NA | 15
CASSLARIAGGFGDEQFF | TRBV5-6 | few | TRBD2 | 18
CASSSWTDSYEQYF | TRBV7-8 | NA | NA | 14
CASSQDLGQRTGELFF | TRBV4-2 | few | NA | 16
CASSEGLGYNEQFF | TRBV9 | NA | TRBD2 | 14
CATSTGGASYEQYF | TRBV15 | NA | TRBD2 | 14
CASSLVDSQETQYF | TRBV11-2 | NA | NA | 14
CSASQREGYEQYF | TRBV20-1 | NA | TRBD2 | 13
CASSLQGQGAYEQYF | TRBV7-2 | few | TRBD1 | 15
CASSFGADGRTQYF | TRBV12-3/TRBV12-4 | NA | NA | 14
CASLPGQGYNEQFF | TRBV6-1 | few | TRBD1 | 14
CASSLAGAVNQPQHF | TRBV5-6 | few | NA | 15
CASSGSWTGAYNEQFF | TRBV9 | NA | NA | 16
CASSVGLRNEQFF | TRBV5-5 | many | NA | 13
CASLDSYNEQFF | TRBV27 | NA | NA | 12
CASSERNGGGGQDTQYF | TRBV2 | NA | NA | 17
CASSLDWTEQFF | TRBV27 | few | NA | 12
CASSPYATSGGDTDTQYF | TRBV6-5 | NA | TRBD2 | 18
CASSLATGGEQYF | TRBV5-1 | few | TRBD1 | 13
CASSIRLAGGLSTYTQYF | TRBV7-9 | few | TRBD2 | 18
CASSLAGVGDGYTF | TRBV5-1 | NA | NA | 14
CASSPWAGELFF | TRBV9 | few | NA | 12